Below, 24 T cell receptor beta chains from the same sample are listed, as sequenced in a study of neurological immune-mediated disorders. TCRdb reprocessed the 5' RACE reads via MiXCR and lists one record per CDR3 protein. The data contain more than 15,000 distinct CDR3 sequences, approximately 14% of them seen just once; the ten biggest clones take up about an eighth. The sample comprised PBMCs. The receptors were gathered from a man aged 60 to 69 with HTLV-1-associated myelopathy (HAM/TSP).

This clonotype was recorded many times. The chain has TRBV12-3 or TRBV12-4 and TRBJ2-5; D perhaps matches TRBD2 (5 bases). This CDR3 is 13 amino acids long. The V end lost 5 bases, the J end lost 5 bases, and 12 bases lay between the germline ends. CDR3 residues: CASSVRDGETQYF. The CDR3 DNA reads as TGTGCCAGCAGTGTACGGGATGGGGAGACCCAGTACTTC.

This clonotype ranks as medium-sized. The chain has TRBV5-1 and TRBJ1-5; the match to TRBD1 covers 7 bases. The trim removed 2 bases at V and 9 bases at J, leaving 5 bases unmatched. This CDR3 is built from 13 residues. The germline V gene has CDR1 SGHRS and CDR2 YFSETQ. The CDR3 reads CASSFETGRPQHF. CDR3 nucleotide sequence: TGCGCCAGCAGCTTTGAGACAGGGCGGCCCCAGCATTTT.

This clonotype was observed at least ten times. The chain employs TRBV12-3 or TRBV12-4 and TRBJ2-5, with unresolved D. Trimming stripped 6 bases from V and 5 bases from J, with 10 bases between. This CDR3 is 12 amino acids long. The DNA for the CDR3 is TGTGCCAGCAGCACCGTCCGGGAGACCCAGTACTTC. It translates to CASSTVRETQYF.

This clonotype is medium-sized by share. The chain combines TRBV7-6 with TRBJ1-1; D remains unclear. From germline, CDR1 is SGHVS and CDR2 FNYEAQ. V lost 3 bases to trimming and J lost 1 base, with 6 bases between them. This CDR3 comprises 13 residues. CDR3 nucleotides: TGTGCCAGCAGCTTTGATACGAACACTGAAGCTTTCTTT. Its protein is CASSFDTNTEAFF.

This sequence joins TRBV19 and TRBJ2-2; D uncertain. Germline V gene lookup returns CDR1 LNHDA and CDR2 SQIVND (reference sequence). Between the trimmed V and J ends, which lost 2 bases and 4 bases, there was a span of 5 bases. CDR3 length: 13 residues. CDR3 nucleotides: TGTGCCAGTAGTATATCTATCACCGGGGAGCTGTTTTTT. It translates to CASSISITGELFF.

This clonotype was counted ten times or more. CDR3 region: CASSPYRVGYEQYF. Here the CDR3 DNA reads TGTGCCAGCAGCCCGTACAGGGTAGGCTACGAGCAGTACTTC. The V call is TRBV7-8, the J call TRBJ2-7, with D possibly matching TRBD1 (6 bases). The CDR3 consists of 14 residues. Germline-derived CDR1 and CDR2 are SGHVS and FQNEAQ. Trimming cost V 5 bases and J 3 bases, with 14 bases left between them.

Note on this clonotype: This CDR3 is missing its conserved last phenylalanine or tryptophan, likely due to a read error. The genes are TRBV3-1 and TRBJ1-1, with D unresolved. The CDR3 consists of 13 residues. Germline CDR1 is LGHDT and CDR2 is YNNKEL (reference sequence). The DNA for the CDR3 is TGTGCCAGCAGCCGTAAGACGAACACCGAAGCTTTCTCT. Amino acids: CASSRKTNTEAFS.

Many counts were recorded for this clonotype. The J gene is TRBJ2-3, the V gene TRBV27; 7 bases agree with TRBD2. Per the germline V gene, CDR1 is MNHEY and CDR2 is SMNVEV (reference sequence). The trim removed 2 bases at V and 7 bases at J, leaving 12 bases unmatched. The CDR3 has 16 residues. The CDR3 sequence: CASSLPSGEGKNTQYF. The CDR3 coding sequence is TGTGCCAGCAGTTTACCCAGCGGGGAGGGAAAAAATACGCAGTATTTT.

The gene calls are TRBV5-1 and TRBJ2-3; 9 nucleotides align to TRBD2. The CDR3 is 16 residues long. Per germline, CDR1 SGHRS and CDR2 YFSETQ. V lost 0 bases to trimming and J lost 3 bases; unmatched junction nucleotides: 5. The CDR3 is CASSLGGLASTDTQYF. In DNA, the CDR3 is TGCGCCAGCAGCTTGGGGGGACTAGCCTCAACAGATACGCAGTATTTT.

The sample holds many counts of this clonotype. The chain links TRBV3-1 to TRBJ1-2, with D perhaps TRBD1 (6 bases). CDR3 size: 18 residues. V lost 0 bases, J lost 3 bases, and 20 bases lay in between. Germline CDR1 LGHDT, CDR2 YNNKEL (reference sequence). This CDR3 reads CASSQDTTYRANYYGYTF. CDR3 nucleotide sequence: TGTGCCAGCAGCCAAGATACCACCTACAGGGCAAACTACTATGGCTACACCTTC.

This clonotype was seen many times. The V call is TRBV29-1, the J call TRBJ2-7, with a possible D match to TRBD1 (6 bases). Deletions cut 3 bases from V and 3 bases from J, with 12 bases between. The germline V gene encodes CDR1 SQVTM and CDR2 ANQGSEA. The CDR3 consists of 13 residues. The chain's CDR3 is CSVETGVVYEQYF. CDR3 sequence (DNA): TGCAGCGTTGAGACAGGAGTTGTCTACGAGCAGTACTTC.

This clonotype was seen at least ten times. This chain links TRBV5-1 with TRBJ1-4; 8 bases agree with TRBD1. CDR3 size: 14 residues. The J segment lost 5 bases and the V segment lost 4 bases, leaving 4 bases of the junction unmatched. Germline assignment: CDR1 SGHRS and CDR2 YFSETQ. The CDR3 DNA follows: TGCGCCAGCAGCCCAGGGGGCACCAATGAAAAACTGTTTTTT. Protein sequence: CASSPGGTNEKLFF. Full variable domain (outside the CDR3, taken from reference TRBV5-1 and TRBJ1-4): KAGVTQTPRYLIKTRGQQVTLSCSPISGHRSVSWYQQTPGQGLQFLFEYFSETQRNKGNFPGRFSGRQFSNSRSEMNVSTLELGDSALYLCASSPGGTNEKLFFGSGTQLSVL.

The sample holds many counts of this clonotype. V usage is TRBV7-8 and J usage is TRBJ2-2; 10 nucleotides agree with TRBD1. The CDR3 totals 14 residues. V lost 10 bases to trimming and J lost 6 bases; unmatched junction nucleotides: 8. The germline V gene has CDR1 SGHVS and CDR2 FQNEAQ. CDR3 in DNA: TGTGCCACCCGTGGGACAGGGGCCCCCGGGGAGCTGTTTTTT. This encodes CATRGTGAPGELFF.

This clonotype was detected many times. The CDR3 region is CASSLGLAQSNQPQHF. Here the CDR3 DNA reads TGTGCCAGCAGCTTAGGGCTGGCACAAAGCAATCAGCCCCAGCATTTT. This chain connects TRBV7-9 to TRBJ1-5; no definite D call. Germline CDR1 SEHNR, CDR2 FQNEAQ (reference sequence). Between the trimmed V and J ends, which lost 1 base and 1 base, there was a span of 11 bases. The CDR3 covers 16 residues.

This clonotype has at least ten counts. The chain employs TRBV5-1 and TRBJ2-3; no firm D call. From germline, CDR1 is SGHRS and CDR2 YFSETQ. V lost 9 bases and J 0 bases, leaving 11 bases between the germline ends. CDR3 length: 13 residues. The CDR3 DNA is TGCGCCACCCGGATATCTAGCACAGATACGCAGTATTTT. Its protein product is CATRISSTDTQYF.

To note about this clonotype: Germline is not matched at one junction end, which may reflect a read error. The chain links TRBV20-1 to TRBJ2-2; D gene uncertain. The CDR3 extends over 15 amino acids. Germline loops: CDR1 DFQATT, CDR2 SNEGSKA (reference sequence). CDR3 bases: TGCAGTGCTAGCCCGTGGATGGACCTAACCGTGGAGCTGTTTTTT. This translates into CSASPWMDLTVELFF.

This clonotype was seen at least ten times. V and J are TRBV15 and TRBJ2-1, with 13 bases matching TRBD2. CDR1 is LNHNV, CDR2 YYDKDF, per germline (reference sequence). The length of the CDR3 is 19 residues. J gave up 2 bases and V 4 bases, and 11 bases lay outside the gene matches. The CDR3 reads CATSNAGTSGITPYNEQFF. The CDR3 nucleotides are TGTGCCACCAGCAACGCCGGGACTAGCGGGATTACTCCCTACAATGAGCAGTTCTTC.

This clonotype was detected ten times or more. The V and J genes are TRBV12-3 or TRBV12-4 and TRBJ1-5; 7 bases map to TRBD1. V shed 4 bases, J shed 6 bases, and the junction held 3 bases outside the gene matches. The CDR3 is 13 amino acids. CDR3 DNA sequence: TGTGCCAGCAGTTCCGACAGGGCTCAGCCCCAGCATTTT. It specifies CASSSDRAQPQHF.

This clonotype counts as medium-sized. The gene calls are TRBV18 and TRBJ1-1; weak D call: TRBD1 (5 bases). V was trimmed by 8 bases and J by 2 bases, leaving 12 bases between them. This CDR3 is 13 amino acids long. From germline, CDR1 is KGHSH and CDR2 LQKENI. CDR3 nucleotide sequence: TGTGCCAGCAAATGGCAGGGCAACACTGAAGCTTTCTTT. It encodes CASKWQGNTEAFF.

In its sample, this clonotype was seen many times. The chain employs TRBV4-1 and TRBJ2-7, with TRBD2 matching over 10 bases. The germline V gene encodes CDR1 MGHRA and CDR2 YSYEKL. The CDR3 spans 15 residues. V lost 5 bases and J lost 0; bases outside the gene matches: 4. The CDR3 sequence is CASSTSGVPSYEQYF. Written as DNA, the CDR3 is TGCGCCAGCAGCACTAGCGGGGTCCCCTCCTACGAGCAGTACTTC.

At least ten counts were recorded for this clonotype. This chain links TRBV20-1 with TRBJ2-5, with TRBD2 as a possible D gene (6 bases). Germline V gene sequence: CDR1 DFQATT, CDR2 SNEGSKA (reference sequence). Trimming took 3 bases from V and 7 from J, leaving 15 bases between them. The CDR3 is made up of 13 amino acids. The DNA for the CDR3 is TGCAGTGCTAGGACGACTAGTTTTGGGACCCAGTACTTC. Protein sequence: CSARTTSFGTQYF.

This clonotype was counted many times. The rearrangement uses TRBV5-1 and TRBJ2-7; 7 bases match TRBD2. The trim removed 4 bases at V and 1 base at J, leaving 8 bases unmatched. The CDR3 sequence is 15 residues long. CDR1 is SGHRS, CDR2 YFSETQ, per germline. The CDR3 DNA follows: TGCGCCAGCAGCGGGGGGGACGGGAAATCCTACGAGCAGTACTTC. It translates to CASSGGDGKSYEQYF.

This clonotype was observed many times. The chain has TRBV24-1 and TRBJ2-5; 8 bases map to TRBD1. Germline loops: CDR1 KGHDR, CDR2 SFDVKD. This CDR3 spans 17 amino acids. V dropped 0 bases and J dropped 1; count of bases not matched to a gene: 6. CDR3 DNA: TGTGCCACCAGTGATTTGCGAGGGACAGGATCCCAAGAGACCCAGTACTTC. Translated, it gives CATSDLRGTGSQETQYF.

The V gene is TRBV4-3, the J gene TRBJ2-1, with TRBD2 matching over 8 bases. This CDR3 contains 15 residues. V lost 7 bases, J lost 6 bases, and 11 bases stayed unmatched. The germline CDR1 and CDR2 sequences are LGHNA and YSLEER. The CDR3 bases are TGCGCCAGCAACAAATCCGGGGGGGTGAGCAATGAGCAGTTCTTC. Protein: CASNKSGGVSNEQFF.